This T cell receptor beta chain was captured by sequencing in a study of T cells in Graves' hyperthyroidism and ophthalmopathy (dated by TCRdb to between 2018 and 2020). At the level of the whole study: Peripheral blood was sampled at the time of initial diagnosis, prior to any treatment. In six Graves' hyperthyroidism patients, the study also compared T-cell repertoires from thyroid tissue with T-cell repertoires from blood. After sampling, hyperthyroidism patients received methimazole starting at 30 mg daily, and ophthalmopathy patients received high-dose intravenous methylprednisolone. To identify TCR V-J signatures that set the groups apart, the researchers used a discovery cohort of 95 to 100 patients, made up of 40 to 45 with Graves' ophthalmopathy and some 55 with stable Graves' hyperthyroidism. For training and testing, the 110 or so patients in the discovery cohort were randomly divided in a 7:3 ratio. The paper describes TCR Vbeta CDR3 sequencing of 135 peripheral blood samples, made up of 40 to 45 ophthalmopathy patients, roughly 72 hyperthyroidism patients and around 17 progressor patients. Prospective prediction of ophthalmopathy was tested in an independent validation cohort consisting of some 20 hyperthyroidism patients and approximately 16 patients who later progressed to ophthalmopathy.

Regarding this clonotype: No cognate antigen has been identified for it. One end of the junction varies from germline; a read error may be responsible.

Overall study outcomes, separate from this receptor: In validation, progression to ophthalmopathy was predicted by the model with 70.59% sensitivity and 72.22% specificity, a median of around 5.9 months before onset. No statistical method was used to set the sample size in advance, and investigators knew the group allocation. Most expanded thyroid clonotypes (frequency above 0.001) were also detected in blood, suggesting blood repertoires may reflect thyroid immune responses. A model built on a 13 V-J signature distinguished ophthalmopathy from stable hyperthyroidism, reaching over 85% sensitivity and approximately 81% specificity in cross-validation and 80%/75% in testing.

Hyperthyroidism patients were aged 18 to 65 years and newly diagnosed, with disease duration of less than 2 months. Exclusion was applied to patients with uncontrolled infections, other autoimmune diseases, pregnancy or lactation. Diagnoses were established on the basis of clinical symptoms, serum thyroxine and TRAb, thyroid ultrasound, and orbital computed tomography. For progressor patients, blood was drawn at the first diagnosis of hyperthyroidism, before any ophthalmopathy symptoms had appeared. Ficoll-Paque density gradient centrifugation was used to isolate PBMCs from 8 to 10 ml of fresh peripheral blood. Patients classed as progressors first received a Graves' hyperthyroidism diagnosis and then went on to develop ophthalmopathy during follow-up. Total RNA was extracted with Trizol reagent, and quality was checked on an Agilent 2100 Bioanalyzer. CDR1 and CDR2 (DFQATT, SNEGSKA) derive from the germline V gene (reference sequence). From the cysteine up to the phenylalanine, the CDR3 has a length of 15 residues. The only DNA kept is the CDR3, 45 bases in frame from the first base.

The TCR beta CDR3 regions were amplified from RNA transcripts. The first round of RT-PCR for the TCR CDR3 was performed with the HTBI primer set and the Qiagen OneStep RT-PCR kit. Libraries were constructed in a second round of multiplex PCR, after which size selection and purification were carried out. The libraries were sequenced on an Illumina HiSeq2000 using paired-end 100 bp reads. Under the source paper's analysis protocol: SOAPnuke was used to process the raw data, with reads discarded if the reads contained adapters or uncalled bases, had a mean Phred below 15, or lacked an exact constant-primer or identifier match. COPE v1.2.5 was used to merge high-quality paired reads, and clonotypes were defined as unique nucleotide sequences. MiTCR v1.1 was used to align clonotypes to the IMGT TRBV, TRBD and TRBJ reference segments. The analysis included only V-J combinations with a frequency above 0.0001, which together covered around 99% of the repertoires. The TCS score was defined as the ratio of F50 (clonal expansion) to E x V (chaos), calculated using BLOSUM62-based TCRdist between CDR3 peptides within each V-J. Welch's t-statistics and random forest reduced approximately 520 V-J features to 13, which were used in a naive Bayes classifier (R e1071). TCRdb passed the public sequencing reads through fastp at Q25 and MiXCR, retaining productive beta sequences. Identical CDR3 protein sequences are pooled into one entry, listed with their most common genes and DNA. For this entry, the V and J calls and clone size follow TCRdb and not the study's own pipeline. This sample has roughly 260,000 distinct CDR3 sequences in its table, and approximately 14% of those were observed once. 13% of the sample comes from the top ten.

The specimen was blood. The sequence was obtained from a middle-aged woman with Graves' hyperthyroidism that later progressed to Graves' ophthalmopathy. The chain employs TRBV20-1 and TRBJ2-3; the junction holds 7 bases that match TRBD2. The CDR3: CSASRRERSTGTQYF. The DNA sequence reads TGCAGTGCTAGTCGGCGGGAGCGCAGCACAGGTACGCAGTATTTT.